What follows are 16 T cell receptor beta chains derived from one specimen sequenced in a study of beta chain features in type 1 diabetes. TCRB transcripts that were expressed got sequenced, as all of the isolated RNA had been reverse transcribed. Profiling relied on immunoSEQ multiplex PCR, and the TCRdb table lists in-frame clones only, not all of them. The data show about 150,000 clones, 7.5% to 10% seen once. Sequencing was carried out using central memory CD4+ T cells from blood. The receptors come from a woman between 18 and 30 years old in good health.

The gene calls are TRBV30 and TRBJ1-4; TRBD1 matches at 8 bases. The germline gives CDR1 GTSNPN, CDR2 SVGIG (reference sequence). The CDR3 has 12 residues. The J segment lost 8 bases and the V segment lost 8 bases, leaving 7 bases of the junction unmatched. CDR3 in DNA: TGTGCCATGGACAGGGACAACGAAAAACTGTTTTTT. Protein product: CAMDRDNEKLFF.

This clone has more than one count but fewer than ten. The chain is built from TRBV5-6 and TRBJ1-2; perhaps TRBD1 as D (5 bases). The CDR3 runs 12 residues. Germline values: CDR1 SGHDT, CDR2 YYEEEE. Trimming cost V 1 base and J 8 bases, with 9 bases left between them. CDR3 protein: CASSLQGWGYTF. The CDR3 nucleotides are TGTGCCAGCAGCTTGCAGGGTTGGGGCTACACCTTC.

The J gene is TRBJ2-5, the V gene TRBV7-9, with 14 bases matching TRBD2. The CDR3 is 17 residues long. J was trimmed by 4 bases and V by 4 bases; bases with no gene match: 8. Germline V gene lookup returns CDR1 SEHNR and CDR2 FQNEAQ (reference sequence). CDR3 region: CASSYSGTSGGGETQYF. The CDR3 DNA follows: TGTGCCAGCAGCTACTCCGGGACTAGCGGGGGAGGAGAGACCCAGTACTTC.

In its sample, this clone was seen a few times. The chain links TRBV30 to TRBJ2-4, with 9 nucleotides matching TRBD2. The ends lost 1 base at V and 11 bases at J; junction bases unmatched: 6. Germline V CDR1 and CDR2: GTSNPN, SVGIG (reference sequence). The CDR3 extends over 13 amino acids. This CDR3 is CAWSAAGGYVQYF. In DNA, the CDR3 is TGTGCCTGGAGTGCTGCGGGGGGGTATGTTCAGTACTTC.

The CDR3 loop is CASRTGVTGELFF. Here the CDR3 DNA reads TGTGCCAGCAGGACAGGAGTAACCGGGGAGCTGTTTTTT. V gene TRBV2 combines with J gene TRBJ2-2; D perhaps matches TRBD1 (6 bases). The germline V gene has CDR1 SNHLY and CDR2 FYNNEI. The CDR3 is 13 residues long. Trimming shortened V by 6 bases and J by 5 bases, and 10 bases separated the two germline ends. Looking up the rest from reference TRBV2 and TRBJ2-2 gives the full variable domain: EPEVTQTPSHQVTQMGQEVILRCVPISNHLYFYWYRQILGQKVEFLVSFYNNEISEKSEIFDDQFSVERPDGSNFTLKIRSTKLEDSAMYFCASRTGVTGELFFGEGSRLTVL.

In this sample, this clone turned up a few times. V and J are TRBV4-3 and TRBJ2-5; 8 bases fit TRBD1. This CDR3 has 15 amino acids. The germline CDR1 and CDR2 sequences are LGHNA and YSLEER. Trimming took 6 bases from V and 5 from J; bases not matched to a gene: 11. The CDR3: CASREDREGGETQYF. The CDR3 region has the DNA TGCGCCAGCAGAGAGGACAGGGAAGGAGGGGAGACCCAGTACTTC.

This clone was counted only a few times. This chain connects TRBV9 to TRBJ1-1, with 7 bases that match TRBD1. This CDR3 is 14 amino acids long. Trimming at V came to 3 bases and at J to 3 bases, leaving 5 bases not matched to a gene. CDR1 and CDR2 (germline): SGDLS, YYNGEE. CDR3 loop: CASSADRVYTEAFF. As DNA, the CDR3 is TGTGCCAGCAGCGCCGACAGGGTATACACTGAAGCTTTCTTT.

In its sample, this clone was seen many times. The chain's CDR3 is CASSRSDRGPNAFF. The CDR3 coding sequence is TGTGCCAGCAGCCGCTCCGACAGGGGCCCGAACGCTTTCTTT. The rearrangement links TRBV7-6 to TRBJ1-1; 8 bases line up with TRBD1. There are 14 residues in the CDR3. V was clipped by 5 bases and J by 11 bases; unmatched bases: 13. Germline V gene data show CDR1 as SGHVS and CDR2 as FNYEAQ.

The chain links TRBV7-9 to TRBJ1-2; D possibly corresponds to TRBD1 (5 bases). The germline V and J ends were trimmed by 7 bases and 8 bases, with 26 bases remaining between them. The CDR3 covers 16 residues. Germline V lookup: CDR1 SEHNR, CDR2 FQNEAQ (reference sequence). CDR3 residues: CASTLDMGPSLSGYTF. The CDR3 DNA reads TGTGCCAGCACCCTAGACATGGGGCCCTCTTTGAGCGGCTACACCTTC.

This clone came up a few times. The rearrangement uses TRBV5-1 and TRBJ2-5, with 9 bases that match TRBD2. The germline V gene has CDR1 SGHRS and CDR2 YFSETQ. The CDR3 consists of 16 residues. Trimming cost V 2 bases and J 5 bases; bases outside gene matches: 10. CDR3 DNA sequence: TGCGCCAGCAGCTTAACGCTAGCGGGAACGGGGGAGACCCAGTACTTC. Amino acids: CASSLTLAGTGETQYF.

The CDR3: CAGIIAGGETQYF. In DNA form, the CDR3 reads TGTGCCGGTATCATAGCGGGAGGGGAGACCCAGTACTTC. The chain joins TRBV7-9 to TRBJ2-5, with 11 bases matching TRBD2. In germline, CDR1 is SEHNR, CDR2 FQNEAQ (reference sequence). V was pared by 11 bases and J by 5 bases, with 7 bases of the junction left unmatched. The CDR3 extends over 13 amino acids.

This clone was picked up a small number of times. V and J are TRBV6-1 and TRBJ2-5; D is uncertain. V lost 8 bases to trimming and J lost 0 bases, with 10 bases between them. Per the germline V gene, CDR1 is MNHNS and CDR2 is SASEGT. This CDR3 has 13 residues. CDR3 loop: CASRGADQETQYF. Written as DNA, the CDR3 is TGTGCCAGCCGAGGAGCAGACCAAGAGACCCAGTACTTC.

About this clone itself: The junction departs from the called germline gene at one end, perhaps through a read error. This chain connects TRBV10-3 to TRBJ2-5; tentatively, D is TRBD1 (7 bases). The CDR3 consists of 12 residues. Germline V CDR1 and CDR2: ENHRY, SYGVKD. This CDR3 is CASSSPGGPQYF. The CDR3 DNA follows: TGTGCCAGCAGTTCCCCAGGGGGGCCCCAGTACTTC.

V usage is TRBV7-9 and J usage is TRBJ1-2, with 10 bases aligning to TRBD1. Germline CDR1 is SEHNR and CDR2 is FQNEAQ (reference sequence). The J segment lost 8 bases and the V segment lost 5 bases, leaving 8 bases of the junction unmatched. This CDR3 has 14 amino acids. In DNA, the CDR3 is TGTGCCAGCAGCGGGGACAGGGGCCCCTCGGGCTACACCTTC. Translation gives CASSGDRGPSGYTF.

The rearrangement links TRBV6-5 to TRBJ1-2; 7 bases are shared with TRBD1. The V segment lost 4 bases and the J segment 0 bases; nucleotides outside the gene matches: 5. The V gene's germline CDR1 is MNHEY and CDR2 SVGAGI. CDR3 length: 15 amino acids. CDR3 loop: CASSSPGQSNYGYTF. The CDR3 region has the DNA TGTGCCAGCAGTTCCCCGGGACAGTCTAACTATGGCTACACCTTC.

This clone has only a few counts. V is TRBV6-6 and J is TRBJ1-1, with no clear D. Germline V gene lookup returns CDR1 MNHNY and CDR2 SVGAGI (reference sequence). CDR3 length equals 13 residues. Trimming stripped 2 bases from V and 1 base from J, with 5 bases between. The DNA for the CDR3 is TGTGCCAGCAGTTACCGACAGAACACTGAAGCTTTCTTT. This translates into CASSYRQNTEAFF.